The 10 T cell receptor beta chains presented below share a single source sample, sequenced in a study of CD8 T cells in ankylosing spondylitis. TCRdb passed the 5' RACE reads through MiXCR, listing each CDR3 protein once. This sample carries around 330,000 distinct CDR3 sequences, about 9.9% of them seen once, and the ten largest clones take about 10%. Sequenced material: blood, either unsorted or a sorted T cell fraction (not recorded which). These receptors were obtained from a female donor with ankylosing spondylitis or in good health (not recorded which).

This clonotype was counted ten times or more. Here the CDR3 reads CASCGLAGYDEQFF. Written as DNA, the CDR3 is TGCGCCAGCTGTGGACTAGCGGGATATGATGAGCAGTTCTTC. The V and J genes are TRBV5-1 and TRBJ2-1; 12 bases agree with TRBD2. This CDR3 is built from 14 residues. V gave up 7 bases and J gave up 8 bases; unmatched junction bases: 7. Germline V gene lookup returns CDR1 SGHRS and CDR2 YFSETQ.

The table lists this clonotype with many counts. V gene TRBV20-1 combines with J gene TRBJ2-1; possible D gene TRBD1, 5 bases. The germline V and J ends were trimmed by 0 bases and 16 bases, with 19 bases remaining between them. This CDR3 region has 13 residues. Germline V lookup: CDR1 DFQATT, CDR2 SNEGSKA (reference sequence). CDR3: CSARDQGHKGEFF. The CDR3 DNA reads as TGCAGTGCTAGAGATCAGGGTCATAAGGGCGAATTCTTC.

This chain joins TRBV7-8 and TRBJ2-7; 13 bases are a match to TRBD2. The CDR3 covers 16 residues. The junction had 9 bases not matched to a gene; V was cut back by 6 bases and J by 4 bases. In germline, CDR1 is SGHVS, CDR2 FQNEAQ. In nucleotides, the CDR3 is TGTGCCAGCAGTTACGGACTAGCGGGGGACCAATACGAGCAGTACTTC. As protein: CASSYGLAGDQYEQYF.

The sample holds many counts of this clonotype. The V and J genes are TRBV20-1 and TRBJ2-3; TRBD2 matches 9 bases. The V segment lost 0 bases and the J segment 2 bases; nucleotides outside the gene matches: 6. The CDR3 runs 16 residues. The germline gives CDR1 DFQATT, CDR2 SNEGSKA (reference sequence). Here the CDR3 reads CSARDGAGGLTDTQYF. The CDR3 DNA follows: TGCAGTGCTAGAGATGGGGCGGGAGGGCTCACAGATACGCAGTATTTT.

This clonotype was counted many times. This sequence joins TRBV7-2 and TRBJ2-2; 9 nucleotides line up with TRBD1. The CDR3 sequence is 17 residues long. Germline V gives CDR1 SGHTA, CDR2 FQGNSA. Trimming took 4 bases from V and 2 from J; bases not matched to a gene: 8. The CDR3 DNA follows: TGTGCCAGCAGCTCGGTCGGACAGGGGCTAAACACCGGGGAGCTGTTTTTT. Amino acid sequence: CASSSVGQGLNTGELFF.

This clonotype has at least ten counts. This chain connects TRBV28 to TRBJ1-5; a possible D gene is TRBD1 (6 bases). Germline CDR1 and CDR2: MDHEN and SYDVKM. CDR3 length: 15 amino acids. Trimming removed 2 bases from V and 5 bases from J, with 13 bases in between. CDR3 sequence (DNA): TGTGCCAGCAGTTTACGGACTGGGGGCCATCAGCCCCAGCATTTT. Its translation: CASSLRTGGHQPQHF.

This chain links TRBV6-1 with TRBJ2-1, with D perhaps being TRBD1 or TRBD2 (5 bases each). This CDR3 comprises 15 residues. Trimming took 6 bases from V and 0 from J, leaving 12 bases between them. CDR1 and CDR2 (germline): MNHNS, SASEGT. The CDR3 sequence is CASSLRDGSYNEQFF. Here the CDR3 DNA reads TGTGCCAGCAGCCTCCGGGACGGCTCCTACAATGAGCAGTTCTTC.

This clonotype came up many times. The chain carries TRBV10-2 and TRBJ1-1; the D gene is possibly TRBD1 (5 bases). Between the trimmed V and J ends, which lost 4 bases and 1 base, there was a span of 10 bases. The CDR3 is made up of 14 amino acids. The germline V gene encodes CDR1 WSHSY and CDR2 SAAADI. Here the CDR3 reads CASSGRGRNTEAFF. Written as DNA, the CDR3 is TGCGCCAGCAGTGGTAGGGGACGGAACACTGAAGCTTTCTTT.

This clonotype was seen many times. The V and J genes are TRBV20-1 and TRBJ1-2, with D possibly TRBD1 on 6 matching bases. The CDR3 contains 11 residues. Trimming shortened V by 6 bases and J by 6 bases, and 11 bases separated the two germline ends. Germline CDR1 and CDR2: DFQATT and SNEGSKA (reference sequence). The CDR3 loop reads CSAAGANGYTF. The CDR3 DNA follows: TGCAGTGCAGCAGGGGCGAATGGCTACACCTTC.

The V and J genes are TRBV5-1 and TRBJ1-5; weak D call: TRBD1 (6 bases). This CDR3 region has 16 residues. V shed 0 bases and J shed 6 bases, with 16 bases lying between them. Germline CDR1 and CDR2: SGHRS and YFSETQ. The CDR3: CASSLGGPGAGQPQHF. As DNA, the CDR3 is TGCGCCAGCAGCTTGGGGGGTCCGGGGGCGGGTCAGCCCCAGCATTTT.